This TCR beta chain was recorded in a study of immune evolution from preneoplasia to lung adenocarcinoma (dated by TCRdb to about 2021). About the full investigation: No AAH lesions showed HLA loss of heterozygosity, compared with roughly 7.1% of AIS, 15% of MIA and 30% to 40% of ADC lesions. TCR sequencing data were obtained from 51 patients. POLYSOLVER was used to infer Class I HLA alleles from exome data, while LOHHLA was used to detect allele-specific HLA loss. It was reported in the study that approximately 100 samples were used for TCR sequencing. Whole exome sequencing and methylation data from the same cohort of nodules were integrated with the immune data. The sample size was set by how many specimens were available, not by a prior power calculation. Immune contexture across lung adenocarcinoma precursors and invasive adenocarcinoma was profiled using immune gene expression, TCR sequencing and multiplex immunofluorescence. Resected precursor lesions (AAH, AIS, MIA) and invasive adenocarcinomas were each compared against paired morphologically normal lung tissue. The overall cohort was made up of over 40 patients with pulmonary nodules who had surgical resection.

What the research found in general, with its limitations: Compared with EGFR-mutant or double wild-type lesions, KRAS-mutant nodules had the highest T cell clonality. Clonality was highest in normal lung, while later-stage lesions appeared to have lower clonality but higher T cell density and diversity. Top T cell clone frequencies were highest in normal lung and appeared to decrease progressively from AAH through AIS, MIA and invasive adenocarcinoma. Because all patients were from Japan and China, applicability to Western populations was uncertain. The findings reflected association rather than direct causation, and larger cohorts with long-term follow-up and longitudinal biopsies were considered necessary.

Its CDR3 holds 17 amino acids, cysteine through phenylalanine. The only DNA kept is the CDR3, 51 bases in frame from the first base. The germline V and J ends show losses of 4 bases and 1 base respectively, and no gene match explains 3 bases of the junction. Via the germline V gene (reference sequence), CDR1 is LNHDA and CDR2 SQIVND. Comments on this clone: Its antigen specificity is not known. No quality values exist for individual bases; no much larger clone is one base distant.

Using the immunoSEQ hsTCRbeta Kit, TCR beta CDR3 regions were sequenced from DNA. Regarding the original processing steps: The ImmunoSEQ Analyzer was used to analyse the TCR sequencing data. T cell clonality was defined as 1 minus Pielou's evenness computed on productive rearrangements. T cell diversity was measured with the inverse Simpson index on productive templates. T cell density was expressed as TCR beta template counts normalized to usable DNA, with usable DNA estimated by amplifying and sequencing housekeeping genes. Two-sided Kruskal-Wallis tests were used to compare TCR metrics between histologic stages. This is the immuneACCESS table as TCRdb keeps it, with only in-frame sequences that have V and J called. A part of the clones is gone; compared with another copy, unresolved V genes explain less than half, and the rest is unexplained. V and J calls and clone size are given by that table; D and trimming were obtained from the DNA. In all, the sample holds around 4,800 clones, and around 78% of those were seen once. The top ten constitute almost 7% of the sample.

Between 2014 and 2017, the patients underwent resection in either Japan or China. Two lung cancer pathologists independently confirmed the histologic diagnosis of each case on H&E slides. To enrich premalignant or tumor cells for nucleic acid extraction, macro-dissection was performed after pathologic assessment. The AllPrep DNA/RNA FFPE Kit was used to isolate DNA from FFPE tissue. The source material was FFPE minimally invasive lung adenocarcinoma tissue. The cell subset or site tag for this specimen amounts to: micro-invasive lung adenocarcinoma (MIA). The chain is made from TRBV19 and TRBJ2-1, and 14 bases in between align with TRBD2. The TCR sequence derives from a person aged 55-85 years with lung adenocarcinoma. The CDR3 sequence is CASSKGLAGVSYNEQFF. The sequenced DNA is TGTGCCAGTAGTAAGGGACTAGCGGGAGTGTCCTACAATGAGCAGTTCTTC.